One TCR beta chain is described in this entry. The antigen is unknown. The sample is drawn from a study of Tregs in tolerant kidney transplant recipients. Study at large: Related graft donors supplied nonmyeloablative bone marrow transplants, and mixed chimerism was transient. Whole-study findings and limits: Donor-specific Treg expansion exceeded global Treg expansion in tolerant patients, suggesting antigen drive.

V dropped 1 base and J dropped 4; count of bases not matched to a gene: 6. Per germline, CDR1 LGHNA and CDR2 YNFKEQ. The CDR3 runs 15 residues. Generated by immunoSEQ multiplex PCR, the TCRdb table keeps only in-frame clones and is missing some. There are 100,000 to 130,000 clones in the sample; around 87% occur only once, and roughly 0.31% lies in the top ten. The chain links TRBV4-2 to TRBJ2-7, with 8 positions matching TRBD1. The material was CD4+ T cells from blood, obtained before the transplant. This receptor was taken from a human donor who received a combined kidney and bone marrow transplant. The CDR3 nucleotides read TGTGCCAGCAGCCAAGTTAAGCAGGGGGCGTACGAGCAGTACTTC. It encodes CASSQVKQGAYEQYF.